This TCR beta chain was recovered during a study of cytomegalovirus exposure and HLA in healthy donors. Notes on the study in general: It was shown in a later analysis that HLA-associated TCR beta chains were more clonally expanded than other, equally common chains. An Asian-associated ancestry cluster reportedly showed fewer N-insertions than the approximately 600-donor mean in a later analysis. Within the data, a cluster of highly shared sequence variants was likely a sequencing artifact.

The PCR was carried out with 60 Vbeta primers and 13 Jbeta primers. The data were produced by immunoSEQ multiplex PCR, yet TCRdb's version contains in-frame clones alone and is incomplete. The table records 100,000 to 150,000 clones, more than 60% of them present only once. Regarding this clone: Its cognate antigen is unknown.

Unmatched junction bases numbered 11, after V lost 0 bases and J lost 0 bases. Germline V gives CDR1 SGHNT, CDR2 YENEEA. This CDR3 spans 19 amino acids. The chain joins TRBV11-3 to TRBJ2-5, with TRBD2 matching 9 bases. This receptor was obtained from a man between 25 and 39 years old in good health and CMV-seronegative. Material for sequencing was PBMCs. The CDR3 protein is CASSLDLKREAAYQETQYF. The CDR3 DNA reads TGTGCCAGCAGCTTAGATCTAAAGCGGGAGGCAGCGTACCAAGAGACCCAGTACTTC.